The table lists the clone carrying this T cell receptor (beta chain) with a count of one. The data originate from a study of PD-1 blockade in classical Hodgkin lymphoma. No patient escaped relapse after autologous stem cell transplantation, and brentuximab vedotin exposure varied. The CD4+ T cells used were purified from thawed PBMCs through magnetic negative selection. TCRdb keeps only in-frame clones here, not all; method: immunoSEQ multiplex PCR. This repertoire shows approximately 17,000 clones, 70% to 90% found once; its top ten account for 1%. V dropped 0 bases and J dropped 4 bases, with 2 bases sitting between them. Germline CDR1 and CDR2: SGHTA and FQGNSA. The CDR3 contains 12 residues.

The J gene is TRBJ2-3, the V gene TRBV7-2; unclear D gene. This TCR was sampled from a human donor with classical Hodgkin lymphoma. The source was CD4+ T cells from blood, collected at baseline. CDR3 region: CASSLAADTQYF. The CDR3 DNA sequence: TGTGCCAGCAGCTTAGCGGCAGATACGCAGTATTTT.